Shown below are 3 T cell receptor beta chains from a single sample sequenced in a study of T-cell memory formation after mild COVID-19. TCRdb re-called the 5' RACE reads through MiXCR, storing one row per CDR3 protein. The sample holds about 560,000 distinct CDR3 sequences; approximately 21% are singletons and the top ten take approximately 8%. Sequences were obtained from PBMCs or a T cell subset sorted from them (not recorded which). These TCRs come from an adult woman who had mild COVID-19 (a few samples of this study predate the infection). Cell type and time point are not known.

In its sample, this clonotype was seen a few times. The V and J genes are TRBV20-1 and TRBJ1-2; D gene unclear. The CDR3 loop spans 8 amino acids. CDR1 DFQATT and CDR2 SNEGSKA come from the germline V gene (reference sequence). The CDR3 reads CAPYGYTF. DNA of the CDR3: TGCGCCCCCTATGGCTACACCTTC.

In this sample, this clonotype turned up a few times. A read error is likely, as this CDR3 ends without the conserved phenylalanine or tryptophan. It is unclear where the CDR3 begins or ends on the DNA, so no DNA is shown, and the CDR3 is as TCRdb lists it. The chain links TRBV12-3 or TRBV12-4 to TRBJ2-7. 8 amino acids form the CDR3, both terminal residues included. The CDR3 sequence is CASSSRHL.

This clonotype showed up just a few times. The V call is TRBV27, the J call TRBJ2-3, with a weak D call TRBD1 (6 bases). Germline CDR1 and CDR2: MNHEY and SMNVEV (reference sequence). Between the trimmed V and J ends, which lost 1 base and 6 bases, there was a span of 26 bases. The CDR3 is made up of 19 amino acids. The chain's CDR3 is CASSLFKQGLDFRGDTQYF. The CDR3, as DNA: TGTGCCAGCAGTTTATTTAAACAGGGCCTCGATTTTCGCGGCGATACGCAGTATTTT.